These T cell receptor beta chains were read from a single sample in a study of Ad26.COV2.S vaccination and SARS-CoV-2 variants. The data were produced by immunoSEQ multiplex PCR, yet TCRdb's version contains in-frame clones alone and is incomplete. The sample contains hundreds of thousands of clones, approximately 90% of which appear only once. The sample was peripheral blood, taken in a trial of Ad26.COV2.S vaccine versus placebo. The origin of the receptors is a person between 18 and 60 years old who received the Ad26.COV2.S COVID-19 vaccine or a placebo. Both conserved end residues are trimmed from each CDR3. Fields, in order: V gene, clone size, J gene, CDR3 protein. Size is stated for part of the rows, as once, few or many counts, or as a class when the clone is expanded.

>TRBV28|NA|TRBJ2-2
ATTRGPDTGELF
>TRBV5-4|NA|TRBJ2-7
ASSLEPDYEQY
>TRBV4-1|once|TRBJ2-5
ASSQGLAGQETQY
>TRBV5-3|few|TRBJ1-2
ARRRLRDQINYGYT
>TRBV28|NA|TRBJ2-7
ASRISTDILSYEQY
>TRBV5-1|few|TRBJ1-3
ASSSDLNTIY
>TRBV5-6|NA|TRBJ1-1
ASSLGPEGVNTEAF
>TRBV12-5|NA|TRBJ1-3
ASGPRTEPWTRNTIY
>TRBV5-1|few|TRBJ2-7
ASSLFVGSSYEQY
>TRBV27|NA|TRBJ2-1
ASSEYSLGRPTYNEQF
>TRBV6-2/TRBV6-3|NA|TRBJ2-1
ASSSDTGSRLNEQF
>TRBV7-3|NA|TRBJ2-3
ASSLIGESDTQY
>TRBV7-9|NA|TRBJ1-3
ASSRTADSGNTIY
>TRBV6-5|NA|TRBJ1-1
ASRPGGGVGAF
>TRBV12-3/TRBV12-4|NA|TRBJ1-1
ASSFNEIEAF
>TRBV3-1/TRBV3-2|once|TRBJ1-1
ASSPDSGGAAGAF
>TRBV9|once|TRBJ1-4
ASNAGDGSNEKLF
>TRBV2|NA|TRBJ2-7
ASSEGGAYEQY
>TRBV19|once|TRBJ1-1
ASGQNLNTEAF
>TRBV19|NA|TRBJ2-7
ASSHGYEQY
>TRBV11-2|NA|TRBJ2-7
ASSLDGTSEEQY
>TRBV29-1|few|TRBJ1-2
SVETGLYGYT
>TRBV6-2/TRBV6-3|NA|TRBJ2-3
ASSYSRGVSTDTQY
>TRBV18|NA|TRBJ1-1
ASSPKGLKAEAF
>TRBV3-1/TRBV3-2|NA|TRBJ1-4
ASSQVLGTENEKLF
>TRBV3-1/TRBV3-2|NA|TRBJ2-7
ASSQDSPGTRNYEQY
>TRBV5-1|NA|TRBJ2-5
ASSLGYRAPGETQY
>TRBV27|NA|TRBJ1-5
ASSLRGNQPQH
>TRBV4-3|NA|TRBJ2-6
ASSQFIQSGANVLT
>TRBV6-5|NA|TRBJ2-2
ASSQTASTGELF
>TRBV20-1|NA|TRBJ1-2
SASQGAGDYGYT
>TRBV5-1|NA|TRBJ2-1
ASSPADGYNEQF
>TRBV4-2|NA|TRBJ1-5
ASSKGSGAGPQH
>TRBV5-4|NA|TRBJ2-5
ASSLTGVETQY
>TRBV6-5|NA|TRBJ2-2
ASSQGDGELF
>TRBV19|NA|TRBJ2-3
ASSIPRGLDTDTQY
>TRBV15|NA|TRBJ2-2
ATSREADANTGELF
>TRBV4-2|NA|TRBJ2-7
ASSQAGSGGERDEQY
>TRBV5-1|NA|TRBJ1-2
ASSPEGTVLLDGYT
>TRBV30|NA|TRBJ1-6
AWSMTAYNSPLH
>TRBV10-3|NA|TRBJ1-4
AISGGTATNEKLF
>TRBV12-3/TRBV12-4|NA|TRBJ1-1
ASRSDGHTEAF
>TRBV9|few|TRBJ2-1
ASSVASGATNEQF
>TRBV18|NA|TRBJ1-1
ASSPRNLNTEAF
>TRBV4-2|few|TRBJ1-2
ASSQGTGNYGYT
>TRBV28|NA|TRBJ1-5
ASSFIQRRQPQH
>TRBV5-1|NA|TRBJ2-5
ASSLGTFRETQY
>TRBV9|once|TRBJ2-1
ASSASGGTYNEQF
>TRBV19|NA|TRBJ2-7
ASRDSSNHEQY
>TRBV24-1|NA|TRBJ1-2
ATSDNLGGGYT
>TRBV3-1/TRBV3-2|once|TRBJ2-7
ASSQDATSYEQY